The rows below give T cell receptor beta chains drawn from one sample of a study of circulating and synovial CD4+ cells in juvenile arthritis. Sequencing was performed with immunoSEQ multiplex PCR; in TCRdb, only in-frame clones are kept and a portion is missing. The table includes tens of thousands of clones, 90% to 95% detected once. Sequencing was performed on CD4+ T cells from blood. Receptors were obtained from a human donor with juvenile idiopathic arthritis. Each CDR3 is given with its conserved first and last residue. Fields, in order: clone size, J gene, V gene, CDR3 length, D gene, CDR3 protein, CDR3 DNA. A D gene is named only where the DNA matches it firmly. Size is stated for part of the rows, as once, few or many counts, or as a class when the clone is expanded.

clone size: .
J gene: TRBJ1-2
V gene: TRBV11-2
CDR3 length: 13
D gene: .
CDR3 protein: CASSLDSQYGYTF
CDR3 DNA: TGTGCCAGCAGCTTAGATTCCCAGTATGGCTACACCTTC

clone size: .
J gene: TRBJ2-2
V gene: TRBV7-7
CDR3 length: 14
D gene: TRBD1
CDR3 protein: CASSRAGGSGELFF
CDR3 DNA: TGTGCTAGCTCAAGGGCAGGGGGCTCCGGGGAGCTGTTTTTT

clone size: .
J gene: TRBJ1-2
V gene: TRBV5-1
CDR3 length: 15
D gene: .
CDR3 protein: CASSSERTVNYGYTF
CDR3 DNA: TGCGCCAGCAGCTCGGAGCGGACGGTGAACTATGGCTACACCTTC

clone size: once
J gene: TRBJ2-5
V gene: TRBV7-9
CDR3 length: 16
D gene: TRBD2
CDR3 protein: CASSSRTSGEKETQYF
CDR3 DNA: TGTGCCAGCAGCTCGAGGACTAGCGGAGAAAAAGAGACCCAGTACTTC

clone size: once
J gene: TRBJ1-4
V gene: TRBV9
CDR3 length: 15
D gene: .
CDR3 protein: CASSVGRVGKEKLFF
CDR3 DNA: TGTGCCAGCAGCGTGGGGAGGGTAGGAAAGGAAAAACTGTTTTTT

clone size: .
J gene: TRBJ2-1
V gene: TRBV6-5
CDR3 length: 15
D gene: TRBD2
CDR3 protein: CASSYVGGPYNEQFF
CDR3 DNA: TGTGCCAGCAGTTACGTGGGAGGGCCTTACAATGAGCAGTTCTTC

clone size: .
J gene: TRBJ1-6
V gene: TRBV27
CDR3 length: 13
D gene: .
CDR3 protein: CASKRGSGSPLHF
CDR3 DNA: TGTGCCAGCAAGAGAGGGTCGGGTTCACCCCTCCACTTT

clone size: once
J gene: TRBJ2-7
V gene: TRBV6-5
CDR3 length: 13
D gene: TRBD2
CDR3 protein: CASTSGRAYEQYF
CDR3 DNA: TGTGCCAGCACTAGCGGGAGGGCCTACGAGCAGTACTTC

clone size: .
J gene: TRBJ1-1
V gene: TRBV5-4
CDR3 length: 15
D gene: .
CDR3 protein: CASSLGQYTNTEAFF
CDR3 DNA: TGTGCCAGCAGCTTGGGACAGTACACGAACACTGAAGCTTTCTTT

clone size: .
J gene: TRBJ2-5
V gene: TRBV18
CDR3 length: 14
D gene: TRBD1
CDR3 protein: CASSPLNSGTGSDF
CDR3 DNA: TGTGCCAGCTCACCACTCAATTCCGGGACAGGGTCCGACTTC

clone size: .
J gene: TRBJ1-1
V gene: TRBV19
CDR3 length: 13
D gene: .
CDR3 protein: CASRWGVNTEAFF
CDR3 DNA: TGTGCCAGTAGGTGGGGAGTGAACACTGAAGCTTTCTTT

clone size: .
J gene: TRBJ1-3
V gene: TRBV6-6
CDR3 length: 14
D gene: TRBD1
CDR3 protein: CASSSTGAGNTIYF
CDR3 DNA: TGTGCCAGCAGCTCGACAGGGGCTGGAAACACCATATATTTT

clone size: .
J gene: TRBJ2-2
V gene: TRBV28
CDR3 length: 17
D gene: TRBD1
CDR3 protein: CASRMILRTGMSGELFF
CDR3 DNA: TGTGCCAGCAGAATGATCCTAAGGACAGGGATGAGCGGGGAGCTGTTTTTT

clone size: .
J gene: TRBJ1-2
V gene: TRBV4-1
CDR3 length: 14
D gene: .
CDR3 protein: CASSPYWGGSGYTF
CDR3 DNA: TGCGCCAGCAGCCCCTATTGGGGGGGCAGTGGCTACACCTTC

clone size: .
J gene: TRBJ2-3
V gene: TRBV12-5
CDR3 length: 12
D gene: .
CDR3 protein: CASGLGPGTQYF
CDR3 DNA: TGTGCTAGTGGTTTGGGACCGGGAACACAGTATTTT

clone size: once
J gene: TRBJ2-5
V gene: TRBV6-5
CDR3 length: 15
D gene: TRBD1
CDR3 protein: CASSYRGTGVETQYF
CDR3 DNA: TGTGCCAGCAGTTACAGGGGGACAGGGGTCGAGACCCAGTACTTC

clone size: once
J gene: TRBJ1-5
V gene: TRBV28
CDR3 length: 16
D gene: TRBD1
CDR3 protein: CASSPTRTGGGQPQHF
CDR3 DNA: TGTGCCAGCAGCCCAACCCGGACAGGGGGCGGGCAGCCCCAGCATTTT